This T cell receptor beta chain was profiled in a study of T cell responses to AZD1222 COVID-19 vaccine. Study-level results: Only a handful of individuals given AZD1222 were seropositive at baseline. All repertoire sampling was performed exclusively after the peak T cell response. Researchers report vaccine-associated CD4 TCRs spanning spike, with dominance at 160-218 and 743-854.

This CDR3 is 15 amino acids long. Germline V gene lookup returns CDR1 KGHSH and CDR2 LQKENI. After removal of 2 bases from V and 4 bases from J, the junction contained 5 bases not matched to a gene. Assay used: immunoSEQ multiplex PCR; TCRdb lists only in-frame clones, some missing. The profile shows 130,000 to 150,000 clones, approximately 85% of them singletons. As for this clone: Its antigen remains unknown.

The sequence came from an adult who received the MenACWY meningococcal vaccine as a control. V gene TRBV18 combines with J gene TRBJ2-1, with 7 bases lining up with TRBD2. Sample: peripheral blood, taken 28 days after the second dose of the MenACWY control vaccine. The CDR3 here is CASSPLGGGYNEQFF. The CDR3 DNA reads TGTGCCAGCTCACCATTGGGCGGGGGTTACAATGAGCAGTTCTTC.